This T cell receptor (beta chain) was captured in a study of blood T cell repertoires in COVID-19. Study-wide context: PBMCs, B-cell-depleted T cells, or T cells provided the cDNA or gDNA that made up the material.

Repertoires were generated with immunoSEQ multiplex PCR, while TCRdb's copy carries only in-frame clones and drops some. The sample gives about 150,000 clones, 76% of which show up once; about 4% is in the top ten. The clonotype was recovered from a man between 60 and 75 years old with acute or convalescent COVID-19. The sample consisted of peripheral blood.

CDR3 residues: CASSPGLAGVRTYEQYF. The CDR3 DNA follows: TGTGCCAGCAGTCCGGGACTAGCGGGAGTAAGGACCTACGAGCAGTACTTC. This chain uses TRBV28 with TRBJ2-7, with 14 positions matching TRBD2. CDR3 size: 17 residues. With V trimmed by 5 bases and J by 2 bases, 8 bases remained unmatched. Germline-derived CDR1 and CDR2 are MDHEN and SYDVKM.